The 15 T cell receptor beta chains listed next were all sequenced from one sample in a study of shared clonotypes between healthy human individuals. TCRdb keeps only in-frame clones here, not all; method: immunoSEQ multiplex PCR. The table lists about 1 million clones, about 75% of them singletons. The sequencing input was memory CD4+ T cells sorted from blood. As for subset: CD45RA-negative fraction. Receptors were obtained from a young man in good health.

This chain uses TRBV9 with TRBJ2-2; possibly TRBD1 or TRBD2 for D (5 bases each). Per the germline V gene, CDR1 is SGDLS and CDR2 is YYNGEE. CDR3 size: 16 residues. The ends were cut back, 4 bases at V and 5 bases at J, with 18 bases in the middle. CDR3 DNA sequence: TGTGCCAGCAGCCCCCCAGGGACCACTTTAACCGGGGAGCTGTTTTTT. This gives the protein CASSPPGTTLTGELFF.

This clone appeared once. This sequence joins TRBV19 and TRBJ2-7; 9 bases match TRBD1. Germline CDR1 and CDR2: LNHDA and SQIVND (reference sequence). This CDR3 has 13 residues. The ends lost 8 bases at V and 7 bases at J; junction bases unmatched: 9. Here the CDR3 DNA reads TGTGCCAGTGTGGGGACAGGGCGTCAAGAGCAGTACTTC. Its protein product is CASVGTGRQEQYF.

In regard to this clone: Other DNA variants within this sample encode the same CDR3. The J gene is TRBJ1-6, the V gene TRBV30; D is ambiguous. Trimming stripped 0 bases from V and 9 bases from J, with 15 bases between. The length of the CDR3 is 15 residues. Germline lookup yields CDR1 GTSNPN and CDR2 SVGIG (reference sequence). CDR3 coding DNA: TGTGCCTGGAGTGTGACAAGAATTCTCGGTTCACCCCTCCACTTT. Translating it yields CAWSVTRILGSPLHF.

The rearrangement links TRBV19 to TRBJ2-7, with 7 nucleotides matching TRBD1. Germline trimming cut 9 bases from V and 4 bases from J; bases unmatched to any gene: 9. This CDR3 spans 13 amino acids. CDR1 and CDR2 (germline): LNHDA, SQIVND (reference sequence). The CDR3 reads CASGRQGGYEQYF. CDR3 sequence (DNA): TGTGCCAGCGGGCGACAGGGCGGGTACGAGCAGTACTTC.

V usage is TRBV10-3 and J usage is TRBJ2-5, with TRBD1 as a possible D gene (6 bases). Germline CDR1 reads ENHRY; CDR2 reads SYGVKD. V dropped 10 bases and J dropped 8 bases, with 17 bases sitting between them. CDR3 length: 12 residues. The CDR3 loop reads CATGQSTETQYF. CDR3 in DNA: TGTGCCACCGGACAGTCAACAGAAACCCAGTACTTC.

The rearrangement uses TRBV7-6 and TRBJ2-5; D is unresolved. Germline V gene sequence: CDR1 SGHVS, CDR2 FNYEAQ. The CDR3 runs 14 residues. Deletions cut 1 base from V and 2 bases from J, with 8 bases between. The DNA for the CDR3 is TGTGCCAGCAGCTTAGGGTCGAGGCAAGAGACCCAGTACTTC. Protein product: CASSLGSRQETQYF.

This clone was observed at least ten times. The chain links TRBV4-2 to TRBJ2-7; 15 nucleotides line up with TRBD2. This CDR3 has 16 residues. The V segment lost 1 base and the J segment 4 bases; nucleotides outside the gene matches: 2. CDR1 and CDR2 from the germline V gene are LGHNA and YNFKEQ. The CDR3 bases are TGTGCCAGCAGCCAAGGGGGACTAGCGGGGGGTTACGAGCAGTACTTC. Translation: CASSQGGLAGGYEQYF.

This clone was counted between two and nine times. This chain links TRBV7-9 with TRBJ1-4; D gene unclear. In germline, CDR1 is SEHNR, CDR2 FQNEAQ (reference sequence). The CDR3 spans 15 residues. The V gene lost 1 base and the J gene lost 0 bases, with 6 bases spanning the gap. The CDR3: CASSLDTSTNEKLFF. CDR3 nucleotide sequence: TGTGCCAGCAGCTTAGACACTTCAACTAATGAAAAACTGTTTTTT.

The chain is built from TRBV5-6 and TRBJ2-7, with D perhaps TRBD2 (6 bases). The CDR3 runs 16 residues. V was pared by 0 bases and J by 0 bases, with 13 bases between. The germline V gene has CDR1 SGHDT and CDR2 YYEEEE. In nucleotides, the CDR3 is TGTGCCAGCAGCTTGGTGGGGGGACCCGCCTCCTACGAGCAGTACTTC. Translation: CASSLVGGPASYEQYF.

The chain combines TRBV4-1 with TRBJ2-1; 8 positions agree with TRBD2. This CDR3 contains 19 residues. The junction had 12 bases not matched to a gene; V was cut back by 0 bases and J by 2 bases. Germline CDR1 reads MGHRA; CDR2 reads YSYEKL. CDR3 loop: CASSQDYGGGRPTYNEQFF. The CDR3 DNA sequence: TGCGCCAGCAGCCAAGATTACGGGGGGGGGCGGCCGACCTACAATGAGCAGTTCTTC.

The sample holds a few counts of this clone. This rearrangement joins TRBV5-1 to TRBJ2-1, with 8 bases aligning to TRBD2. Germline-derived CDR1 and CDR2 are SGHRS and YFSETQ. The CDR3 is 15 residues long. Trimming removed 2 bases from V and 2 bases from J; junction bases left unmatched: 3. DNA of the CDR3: TGCGCCAGCAGCTTAGGCGGGGGGACCTACAATGAGCAGTTCTTC. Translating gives CASSLGGGTYNEQFF.

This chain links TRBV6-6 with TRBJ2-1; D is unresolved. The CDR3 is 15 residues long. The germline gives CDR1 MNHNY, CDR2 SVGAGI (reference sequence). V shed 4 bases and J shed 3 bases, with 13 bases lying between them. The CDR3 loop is CASSSAREFYNEQFF. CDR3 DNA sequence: TGTGCCAGCAGTTCCGCGAGAGAATTCTACAATGAGCAGTTCTTC.

Here the CDR3 reads CASSAVTYEQYF. The CDR3 coding sequence is TGCGCCAGCAGTGCGGTCACCTACGAGCAGTACTTC. The J gene is TRBJ2-5, the V gene TRBV10-2; unclear D gene. The J call is doubtful: the DNA matches TRBJ2-7 better. Per the germline V gene, CDR1 is WSHSY and CDR2 is SAAADI. This CDR3 has 12 amino acids.

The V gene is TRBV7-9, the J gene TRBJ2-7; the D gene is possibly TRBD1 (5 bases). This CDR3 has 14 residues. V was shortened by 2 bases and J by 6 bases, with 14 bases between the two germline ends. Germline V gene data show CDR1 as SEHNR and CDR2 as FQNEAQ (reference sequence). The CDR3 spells CASSLRQGPVEQYF. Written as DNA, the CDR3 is TGTGCCAGCAGCTTACGCCAGGGCCCGGTCGAGCAGTACTTC.

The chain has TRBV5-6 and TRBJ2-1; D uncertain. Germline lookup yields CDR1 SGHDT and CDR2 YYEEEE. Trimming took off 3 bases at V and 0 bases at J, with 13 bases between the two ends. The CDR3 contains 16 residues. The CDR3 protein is CASSSIEESSYNEQFF. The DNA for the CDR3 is TGTGCCAGCAGCTCGATCGAAGAGAGCTCCTACAATGAGCAGTTCTTC.